Each of the 5 T cell receptor beta chains below was sequenced from the same sample in a study of cytomegalovirus exposure and HLA in healthy donors. In the PCR, 60 Vbeta and 13 Jbeta primers were used. TCRdb's copy holds only in-frame clones and misses some; the assay was immunoSEQ multiplex PCR. The sample lists roughly 190,000 clones, roughly four fifths occurring once. The sample taken for sequencing was PBMCs. These receptors all come from a woman aged 30 to 39 in good health and CMV-seropositive.

The rearrangement uses TRBV5-4 and TRBJ2-1; 7 bases are a match to TRBD1. This CDR3 has 14 amino acids. The V gene's germline CDR1 is SGHNT and CDR2 YYREEE (reference sequence). The V gene end was trimmed by 2 bases and the J gene end by 2 bases; junction bases not matched to a gene: 1. The CDR3 nucleotides read TGTGCCAGCAGCTTTCAGGGGGCCTACAATGAGCAGTTCTTC. It codes for CASSFQGAYNEQFF.

The V and J genes are TRBV27 and TRBJ2-7; 7 nucleotides align to TRBD1. CDR1 is MNHEY, CDR2 SMNVEV, per germline (reference sequence). CDR3 size: 14 residues. V lost 5 bases to trimming and J lost 3 bases; unmatched junction nucleotides: 7. CDR3 sequence: CASSPGTDYYEQYF. The CDR3 DNA follows: TGTGCCAGCAGTCCCGGGACAGACTACTACGAGCAGTACTTC.

The V call is TRBV28, the J call TRBJ1-2; D ambiguous. V gave up 6 bases and J gave up 4 bases, with 15 bases separating them. The CDR3 is 14 residues long. Germline V gene lookup returns CDR1 MDHEN and CDR2 SYDVKM. CDR3: CASSYPGSRYGYTF. The CDR3 DNA reads TGTGCCAGCAGCTACCCCGGGAGCCGCTATGGCTACACCTTC.

This chain connects TRBV6-5 to TRBJ1-1; D ambiguous. This CDR3 is built from 13 residues. Germline V lookup: CDR1 MNHEY, CDR2 SVGAGI. The V end was cut by 5 bases, the J end by 11 bases, with 18 bases between. The CDR3 reads CASSPSEGVEAFF. For the CDR3, the DNA is TGTGCCAGCAGTCCCTCGGAGGGCGTGGAGGCTTTCTTT.

This chain joins TRBV30 and TRBJ1-4, with 8 bases that match TRBD1. CDR3 length: 13 amino acids. The germline V gene has CDR1 GTSNPN and CDR2 SVGIG (reference sequence). The junction had 4 bases not matched to a gene; V was cut back by 0 bases and J by 10 bases. DNA for the CDR3: TGTGCCTGGAGTGTGCAGGGGGCGGGAAAACTGTTTTTT. This codes for CAWSVQGAGKLFF.